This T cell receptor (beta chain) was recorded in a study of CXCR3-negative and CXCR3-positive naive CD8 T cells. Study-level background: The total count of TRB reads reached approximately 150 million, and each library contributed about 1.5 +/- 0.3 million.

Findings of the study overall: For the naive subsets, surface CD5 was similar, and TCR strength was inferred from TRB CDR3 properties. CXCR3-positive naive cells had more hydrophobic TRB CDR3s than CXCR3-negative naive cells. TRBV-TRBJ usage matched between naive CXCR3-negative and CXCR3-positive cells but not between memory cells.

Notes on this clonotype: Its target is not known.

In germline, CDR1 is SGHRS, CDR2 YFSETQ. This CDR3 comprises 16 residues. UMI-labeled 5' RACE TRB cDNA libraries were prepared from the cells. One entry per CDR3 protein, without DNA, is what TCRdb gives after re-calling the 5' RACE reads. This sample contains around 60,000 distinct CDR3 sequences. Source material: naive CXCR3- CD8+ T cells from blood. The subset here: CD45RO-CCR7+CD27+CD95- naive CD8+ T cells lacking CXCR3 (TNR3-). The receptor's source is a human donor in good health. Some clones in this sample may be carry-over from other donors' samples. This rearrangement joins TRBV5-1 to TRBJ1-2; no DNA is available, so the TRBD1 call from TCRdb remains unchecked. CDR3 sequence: CASSLGQGGRAYGYTF.